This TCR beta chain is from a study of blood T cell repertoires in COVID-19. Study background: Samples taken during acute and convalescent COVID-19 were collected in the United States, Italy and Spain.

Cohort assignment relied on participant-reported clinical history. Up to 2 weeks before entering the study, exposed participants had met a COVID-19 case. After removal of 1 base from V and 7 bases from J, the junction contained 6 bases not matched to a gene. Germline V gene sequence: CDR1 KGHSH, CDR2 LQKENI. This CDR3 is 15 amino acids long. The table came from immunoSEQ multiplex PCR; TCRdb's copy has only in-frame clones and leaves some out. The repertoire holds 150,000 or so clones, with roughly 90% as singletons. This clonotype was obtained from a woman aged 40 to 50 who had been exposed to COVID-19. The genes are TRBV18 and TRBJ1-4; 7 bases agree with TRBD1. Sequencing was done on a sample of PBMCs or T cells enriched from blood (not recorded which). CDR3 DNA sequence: TGTGCCAGCTCACCACGAGGAGGGGGCGGTGAAAAACTGTTTTTT. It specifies CASSPRGGGGEKLFF.